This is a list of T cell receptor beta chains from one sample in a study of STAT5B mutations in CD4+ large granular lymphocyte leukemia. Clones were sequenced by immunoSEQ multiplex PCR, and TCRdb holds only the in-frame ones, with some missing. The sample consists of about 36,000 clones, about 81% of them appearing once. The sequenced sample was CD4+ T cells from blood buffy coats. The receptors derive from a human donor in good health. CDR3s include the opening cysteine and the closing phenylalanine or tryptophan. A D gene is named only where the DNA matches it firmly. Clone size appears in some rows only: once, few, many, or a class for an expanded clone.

DNA: TGTGCCAGCCGACAGGGCAGAGGCGCCCCACCCCTCCACTTT
CDR3: CASRQGRGAPPLHF
D: TRBD1
size: once
V: TRBV6-6
J: TRBJ1-6

DNA: TGTGCCAGCAGCTTAGGCGGGGGGGCCCTCGCCGGGGAGCTGTTTTTT
CDR3: CASSLGGGALAGELFF
D: TRBD2
size: -
V: TRBV11-3
J: TRBJ2-2

DNA: TGTGCCAGCAGCCAGGGCCAGGGATCCCTCCACTTT
CDR3: CASSQGQGSLHF
D: -
size: -
V: TRBV14
J: TRBJ1-6

DNA: TGTGCCAGCAGTTCTCAGAGCGGGACCAATGAGCAGTTCTTC
CDR3: CASSSQSGTNEQFF
D: TRBD2
size: -
V: TRBV6-5
J: TRBJ2-1

DNA: TGTGCAAGTCGCTTAGCGCAACTAAATCAGCCCCAGCATTTT
CDR3: CASRLAQLNQPQHF
D: -
size: few
V: TRBV12-2
J: TRBJ1-5

DNA: TGCGCCAGCAGCCCCCTTGCAGGTATTAATGAAAAACTGTTTTTT
CDR3: CASSPLAGINEKLFF
D: -
size: -
V: TRBV4-1
J: TRBJ1-4

DNA: TGTGCCAGCAGCTTAGCAGGTGCAGGGGCAGGAAAACTGTTTTTT
CDR3: CASSLAGAGAGKLFF
D: -
size: once
V: TRBV7-9
J: TRBJ1-4

DNA: TGTGCCAGTAGTCGGCAGGAAGAGACCCAGTACTTC
CDR3: CASSRQEETQYF
D: -
size: -
V: TRBV19
J: TRBJ2-5

DNA: TGTGCCAGCAGTCCCCAACTAGCGGGAACCCTCACCCTCCTCGAGCAGTACTTC
CDR3: CASSPQLAGTLTLLEQYF
D: TRBD2
size: once
V: TRBV27
J: TRBJ2-7

DNA: TGTGCCAGCAGCGTAGCAACCATGAACACTGAAGCTTTCTTT
CDR3: CASSVATMNTEAFF
D: -
size: -
V: TRBV9
J: TRBJ1-1

DNA: TGTGCCAGCAGCTTGAGGACCCAGGGGGATGGCTACACCTTC
CDR3: CASSLRTQGDGYTF
D: TRBD1
size: few
V: TRBV7-9
J: TRBJ1-2

DNA: TGCGCCAGCGGGAACGGAGCTAGGGGTCAGGAGACCCAGTACTTC
CDR3: CASGNGARGQETQYF
D: -
size: -
V: TRBV5-1
J: TRBJ2-5

DNA: TGTGCCAGCAGCCCCCGGGTGGAGGAGACCCAGTACTTC
CDR3: CASSPRVEETQYF
D: -
size: once
V: TRBV7-3
J: TRBJ2-5

DNA: TGTGCCAGCAGTTGGGACGGCGCGGCCGGCTACACCTTC
CDR3: CASSWDGAAGYTF
D: -
size: -
V: TRBV7-2
J: TRBJ1-2

DNA: TGCGCCAGCAGCTCCCAAAGGGAAGGAGTCTATGGCTACACCTTC
CDR3: CASSSQREGVYGYTF
D: -
size: once
V: TRBV4-1
J: TRBJ1-2

DNA: TGTGCCAGCGTGGGAGAAGCTAACTATGGCTACACCTTC
CDR3: CASVGEANYGYTF
D: -
size: -
V: TRBV6-5
J: TRBJ1-2

DNA: TGTGCCTGGAGTGTACAGGGGGATGGTGAGCAGTTCTTC
CDR3: CAWSVQGDGEQFF
D: TRBD1
size: -
V: TRBV30
J: TRBJ2-1

DNA: TGTGCCAGCAGAGCCTCCAGGGGGAACACTGAAGCTTTCTTT
CDR3: CASRASRGNTEAFF
D: -
size: -
V: TRBV6-6
J: TRBJ1-1

DNA: TGTGCCAGCTCAACTCGGACAGGGAGGGATTCACCCCTCCACTTT
CDR3: CASSTRTGRDSPLHF
D: TRBD1
size: few
V: TRBV18
J: TRBJ1-6

DNA: TGCGCCAGCAGCCTCACAAGATCGGACAGTGGGGAGACCCAGTACTTC
CDR3: CASSLTRSDSGETQYF
D: -
size: -
V: TRBV5-1
J: TRBJ2-5

DNA: TGTGCCAGCAACACACCAAGGGTTGGCTACACCTTC
CDR3: CASNTPRVGYTF
D: -
size: -
V: TRBV14
J: TRBJ1-2

DNA: TGTGCCAGCAGAAGGGACGAACAAGAGACCCAGTACTTC
CDR3: CASRRDEQETQYF
D: -
size: -
V: TRBV2
J: TRBJ2-5

DNA: TGCGCCAGCAGCCCGAACGGACAGGCCTACTCTGGGGCCAACGTCCTGACTTTC
CDR3: CASSPNGQAYSGANVLTF
D: TRBD1
size: once
V: TRBV5-1
J: TRBJ2-6

DNA: TGCGCCAGCCGACAGGGGGAAGCGCCAGATACGCAGTATTTT
CDR3: CASRQGEAPDTQYF
D: TRBD1
size: -
V: TRBV5-1
J: TRBJ2-3

DNA: TGTGCCAGCAGCTTGAGGCGAGGGACCTCCTACGAGCAGTACTTC
CDR3: CASSLRRGTSYEQYF
D: -
size: once
V: TRBV5-6
J: TRBJ2-7

DNA: TGTGCCACCAGCAGATCCCTGGACAGGGGTGATTCACCCCTCCACTTT
CDR3: CATSRSLDRGDSPLHF
D: TRBD1
size: -
V: TRBV15
J: TRBJ1-6

DNA: TGTGCCTGGAGTGTACGAGGGGCCCTTAATTCACCCCTCCACTTT
CDR3: CAWSVRGALNSPLHF
D: -
size: -
V: TRBV30
J: TRBJ1-6

DNA: TGTGCCAGCAGCTTAGCTGTTAACCCTGGGGGTTCGGGAAACACCATATATTTT
CDR3: CASSLAVNPGGSGNTIYF
D: -
size: -
V: TRBV7-2
J: TRBJ1-3

DNA: TGTGCTTCCAACACTGGGGGTGAATCACCCCTCCACTTT
CDR3: CASNTGGESPLHF
D: -
size: -
V: TRBV12-5
J: TRBJ1-6

DNA: TGTGCCAGCAGCGTGGAGACAGGGGGCGAGCAGTACTTC
CDR3: CASSVETGGEQYF
D: TRBD1
size: -
V: TRBV9
J: TRBJ2-7

DNA: TGTGCCAGTAGTATTCGGCCAGGGCGGCAGACCCAGTACTTC
CDR3: CASSIRPGRQTQYF
D: -
size: -
V: TRBV19
J: TRBJ2-5

DNA: TGTGCCAGCAGCCCCCATAGCGGGGGCAAAAACATTCAGTACTTC
CDR3: CASSPHSGGKNIQYF
D: TRBD2
size: -
V: TRBV7-2
J: TRBJ2-4

DNA: TGTGCCAGCAGCCGCAGGGAGGGGACCCAGTACTTC
CDR3: CASSRREGTQYF
D: TRBD2
size: -
V: TRBV5-6
J: TRBJ2-5

DNA: TGTGCCAGTAGTCGAGACAGCCCTTCAGGGCAGTATTTT
CDR3: CASSRDSPSGQYF
D: -
size: -
V: TRBV19
J: TRBJ2-3

DNA: TGTGCCAGCAGCCCGGTAGTCCACACTGAAGCTTTCTTT
CDR3: CASSPVVHTEAFF
D: -
size: -
V: TRBV6-5
J: TRBJ1-1

DNA: TGCGCCAGCAGCTTCGCAGGGGTGGACGAGCAGTACTTC
CDR3: CASSFAGVDEQYF
D: -
size: -
V: TRBV5-1
J: TRBJ2-7

DNA: TGTGCCAGCAGCCCCCGGGGTAGCGGGACCTACAATGAGCAGTTCTTC
CDR3: CASSPRGSGTYNEQFF
D: TRBD2
size: -
V: TRBV7-9
J: TRBJ2-1

DNA: TGTGCCAGCAGCAAAGCGGGGGGCACCCTAGGCGATTCACCCCTCCACTTT
CDR3: CASSKAGGTLGDSPLHF
D: -
size: -
V: TRBV21-1
J: TRBJ1-6

DNA: TGTGCCAGCTCACCCAGCGGGGGGACCCAAGATACGCAGTATTTT
CDR3: CASSPSGGTQDTQYF
D: TRBD2
size: -
V: TRBV18
J: TRBJ2-3

DNA: TGTGCCAGCGCCGATCGGCAAGAGACCCAGTACTTC
CDR3: CASADRQETQYF
D: -
size: -
V: TRBV18
J: TRBJ2-5

DNA: TGTGCCAGTAGTCCCCTTCTAGCGGGGCCCTACAATGAGCAGTTCTTC
CDR3: CASSPLLAGPYNEQFF
D: TRBD2
size: -
V: TRBV19
J: TRBJ2-1

DNA: TGTGCCACCCCGGCGAGCGGGAGGTTAGATGAGCAGTTCTTC
CDR3: CATPASGRLDEQFF
D: TRBD2
size: -
V: TRBV7-9
J: TRBJ2-1

DNA: TGTGCCAGCAGACAGAAAAGGGACATCTACGAGCAGTACTTC
CDR3: CASRQKRDIYEQYF
D: -
size: -
V: TRBV6-5
J: TRBJ2-7

DNA: TGTGCCAGCAGTGTTCAGGGGGTCCGGAATCAGCCCCAGCATTTT
CDR3: CASSVQGVRNQPQHF
D: TRBD1
size: -
V: TRBV2
J: TRBJ1-5

DNA: TGTGCCAGCAGTGAAGCGCTTCAGGGAAGGCAGCCCCAGCATTTT
CDR3: CASSEALQGRQPQHF
D: -
size: few
V: TRBV2
J: TRBJ1-5

DNA: TGTGCCACCCGGACAGTCATGAACACCGGGGAGCTGTTTTTT
CDR3: CATRTVMNTGELFF
D: -
size: -
V: TRBV19
J: TRBJ2-2

DNA: TGTGCCAGCAGTGAGTTTGGCGGGAGGGCCACGGATGAGCAGTTCTTC
CDR3: CASSEFGGRATDEQFF
D: TRBD2
size: -
V: TRBV6-1
J: TRBJ2-1

DNA: TGCGCCAGCAGCTTGGGGCAGGGGGCATCAGATACGCAGTATTTT
CDR3: CASSLGQGASDTQYF
D: TRBD1
size: -
V: TRBV5-1
J: TRBJ2-3

DNA: TGTGCCAGCAGCTTTGGGAATACAGGGGGCTCCTACGAGCAGTACTTC
CDR3: CASSFGNTGGSYEQYF
D: TRBD1
size: -
V: TRBV7-8
J: TRBJ2-7

DNA: TGTGCCAGCAGCCGGGGCGGGGGGGATTACAATGAGCAGTTCTTC
CDR3: CASSRGGGDYNEQFF
D: TRBD2
size: few
V: TRBV4-2
J: TRBJ2-1

DNA: TGTGCCAGCAGTCGCCGACTAGCGTCGCTCCCAGATACGCAGTATTTT
CDR3: CASSRRLASLPDTQYF
D: TRBD2
size: -
V: TRBV27
J: TRBJ2-3

DNA: TGTGCCAGCAGCCTCACTAGCGGGAGTTCCTCCCGCACAGATACGCAGTATTTT
CDR3: CASSLTSGSSSRTDTQYF
D: TRBD2
size: once
V: TRBV5-5
J: TRBJ2-3

DNA: TGTGCCAGCAGCTTAGGGGGCGGAGACACTGAAGCTTTCTTT
CDR3: CASSLGGGDTEAFF
D: -
size: -
V: TRBV7-6
J: TRBJ1-1

DNA: TGTGCCAGCTCACCCGGACAGGGAAATCAGCCCCAGCATTTT
CDR3: CASSPGQGNQPQHF
D: TRBD1
size: few
V: TRBV18
J: TRBJ1-5

DNA: TGCGCCAGCAGCTTGGCGCCAGGGGGGGCAGAGACCCAGTACTTC
CDR3: CASSLAPGGAETQYF
D: -
size: -
V: TRBV5-1
J: TRBJ2-5

DNA: TGCGCCAGCAGCCGGAGTACCCAGGGGGGATCTGAAAACATTCAGTACTTC
CDR3: CASSRSTQGGSENIQYF
D: -
size: -
V: TRBV4-3
J: TRBJ2-4

DNA: TGTGCCAGCCGCGGGGGGTATAGCTCCTACGAGCAGTACTTC
CDR3: CASRGGYSSYEQYF
D: TRBD2
size: -
V: TRBV27
J: TRBJ2-7

DNA: TGCGCCAGCAGCAAAGGGACTAGCGGGAAGAACTCCTACGAGCAGTACTTC
CDR3: CASSKGTSGKNSYEQYF
D: TRBD2
size: -
V: TRBV5-1
J: TRBJ2-7

DNA: TGTGCCAGCAGGGGGGGAAATCCCCACACAGATACGCAGTATTTT
CDR3: CASRGGNPHTDTQYF
D: -
size: -
V: TRBV6-5
J: TRBJ2-3

DNA: TGTGCCAGCAGCTTGGGGACCCTACCGGATGGCTACACCTTC
CDR3: CASSLGTLPDGYTF
D: -
size: few
V: TRBV5-6
J: TRBJ1-2